A selection of T cell receptor beta chains follows, all from one sample in a study of blood T cell repertoires in COVID-19. The table came from immunoSEQ multiplex PCR; TCRdb's copy has only in-frame clones and leaves some out. The data show some 140,000 clones, roughly 80% seen once. Input material: peripheral blood. Every receptor here comes from a man aged 55 to 70 who had recovered from COVID-19. Each CDR3 is given with its conserved first and last residue. The D gene is left open where the match is weak. The size field is filled for only some rows; it gives once, few, many or a size class.

J gene: TRBJ2-1; D gene: -; V gene: TRBV5-1; clone size: -; CDR3 DNA: TGCGCCAGCAGCTTGGCCGCCACAGCTAACAATGAGCAGTTCTTC; CDR3 protein: CASSLAATANNEQFF
J gene: TRBJ1-2; D gene: -; V gene: TRBV27; clone size: -; CDR3 DNA: TGTGCCAGCAGCACAGCCTTATCAAACTATGGCTACACCTTC; CDR3 protein: CASSTALSNYGYTF
J gene: TRBJ1-2; D gene: -; V gene: TRBV12-3/TRBV12-4; clone size: -; CDR3 DNA: TGTGCCAGCAGTTTATACCGGTATGGCTACACCTTC; CDR3 protein: CASSLYRYGYTF
J gene: TRBJ1-5; D gene: -; V gene: TRBV2; clone size: -; CDR3 DNA: TGTGCCAGCAGCCAGCTTTCCCCGGCGGAGCATCAGCCCCAGCATTTT; CDR3 protein: CASSQLSPAEHQPQHF
J gene: TRBJ2-6; D gene: TRBD2; V gene: TRBV27; clone size: many; CDR3 DNA: TGTGCCACCTATGGGGGGGTTTTGACTGGGGCCAACGTCCTGACTTTC; CDR3 protein: CATYGGVLTGANVLTF
J gene: TRBJ2-1; D gene: TRBD2; V gene: TRBV28; clone size: -; CDR3 DNA: TGTGCCAGCAGTTTACCCGGAGCGGGAAATTACAATGAGCAGTTCTTC; CDR3 protein: CASSLPGAGNYNEQFF
J gene: TRBJ1-5; D gene: -; V gene: TRBV28; clone size: -; CDR3 DNA: TGTGCCAGCAGTTTAGGGCAGAGCAATCAGCCCCAGCATTTT; CDR3 protein: CASSLGQSNQPQHF
J gene: TRBJ1-5; D gene: -; V gene: TRBV3-1/TRBV3-2; clone size: -; CDR3 DNA: TGTGCCAGCAGCCTAGACTTAAATCAGCCCCAGCATTTT; CDR3 protein: CASSLDLNQPQHF
J gene: TRBJ2-1; D gene: -; V gene: TRBV15; clone size: -; CDR3 DNA: TGTGCCACCAGCAGTCAATTTGCGATGGACAAAATCTCCTACAATGAGCAGTTCTTC; CDR3 protein: CATSSQFAMDKISYNEQFF
J gene: TRBJ1-6; D gene: -; V gene: TRBV19; clone size: -; CDR3 DNA: TGTGCCAGTGGTGACGACGGGGGTAACTCACCCCTCCACTTT; CDR3 protein: CASGDDGGNSPLHF
J gene: TRBJ2-7; D gene: -; V gene: TRBV5-5; clone size: -; CDR3 DNA: TGTGCCAGCAGCTTTATCCCAGCGAGCTCCTACGAGCAGTACTTC; CDR3 protein: CASSFIPASSYEQYF
J gene: TRBJ2-7; D gene: -; V gene: TRBV7-3; clone size: once; CDR3 DNA: TGTGCCAGCAGCTTATCAGGAAACAGGGATCAGCAGTACTTC; CDR3 protein: CASSLSGNRDQQYF
J gene: TRBJ2-7; D gene: -; V gene: TRBV30; clone size: once; CDR3 DNA: TGTGCCTGGAGCGGGGGAGGGGGCTACGAGCAGTACTTC; CDR3 protein: CAWSGGGGYEQYF
J gene: TRBJ2-3; D gene: -; V gene: TRBV5-4; clone size: -; CDR3 DNA: TGTGCCAGCAGCTTGGAAGGGGGACCAACCACAGATACGCAGTATTTT; CDR3 protein: CASSLEGGPTTDTQYF
J gene: TRBJ1-3; D gene: -; V gene: TRBV7-2; clone size: -; CDR3 DNA: TGTGCCAGCAGCTTAGGGCAGGGGTTTGGAAACACCATATATTTT; CDR3 protein: CASSLGQGFGNTIYF
J gene: TRBJ1-5; D gene: -; V gene: TRBV20-1; clone size: -; CDR3 DNA: TGCAGTGCTAGTCTCCTCGCGGGCTCAGAAAGCAATCAGCCCCAGCATTTT; CDR3 protein: CSASLLAGSESNQPQHF
J gene: TRBJ2-1; D gene: -; V gene: TRBV7-8; clone size: -; CDR3 DNA: TGTGCCAGCAGCTTGGGCGGAGGGTTTAATGAGCAGTTCTTC; CDR3 protein: CASSLGGGFNEQFF
J gene: TRBJ1-1; D gene: -; V gene: TRBV30; clone size: -; CDR3 DNA: TGTGCCTGGAGTCCCGGGGGGAGCACTGAAGCTTTCTTT; CDR3 protein: CAWSPGGSTEAFF
J gene: TRBJ1-6; D gene: -; V gene: TRBV2; clone size: -; CDR3 DNA: TGTGCCAGCGAGCAGGAGGGAGGGTCACCCCTCCACTTT; CDR3 protein: CASEQEGGSPLHF
J gene: TRBJ1-3; D gene: -; V gene: TRBV14; clone size: -; CDR3 DNA: TGTGCCAGCAGCCTCCTGCGTAGATCTGGAAACACCATATATTTT; CDR3 protein: CASSLLRRSGNTIYF
J gene: TRBJ1-5; D gene: -; V gene: TRBV28; clone size: -; CDR3 DNA: TGTGCCAGCACCCTAGTGACAGACAATCAGCCCCAGCATTTT; CDR3 protein: CASTLVTDNQPQHF
J gene: TRBJ2-7; D gene: -; V gene: TRBV18; clone size: -; CDR3 DNA: TGTGCCAGCTCACGTGGGCAGAGTGAGCAGTACTTC; CDR3 protein: CASSRGQSEQYF
J gene: TRBJ1-4; D gene: -; V gene: TRBV5-1; clone size: -; CDR3 DNA: TGCGCCAGCAGCTCGGGTAATGAAAAACTGTTTTTT; CDR3 protein: CASSSGNEKLFF
J gene: TRBJ2-3; D gene: TRBD2; V gene: TRBV6-1; clone size: -; CDR3 DNA: TGTGCCAGCAGTGAAGGTCTAGCGGGAGGCACAGATACGCAGTATTTT; CDR3 protein: CASSEGLAGGTDTQYF
J gene: TRBJ2-1; D gene: TRBD2; V gene: TRBV6-1; clone size: -; CDR3 DNA: TGTGCCAGCAGTGATGCGGGACTAGCGGGAGCTGAGCAGTTCTTC; CDR3 protein: CASSDAGLAGAEQFF
J gene: TRBJ2-1; D gene: TRBD1; V gene: TRBV7-9; clone size: few; CDR3 DNA: TGTGCCAGCAGCCCTAGACCCCGGGGACAGGGAGGTAATGAGCAGTTCTTC; CDR3 protein: CASSPRPRGQGGNEQFF
J gene: TRBJ2-3; D gene: TRBD2; V gene: TRBV5-4; clone size: -; CDR3 DNA: TGTGCCAGCAGCTTGGCGCTAGCGGGGGGGAAAGATACGCAGTATTTT; CDR3 protein: CASSLALAGGKDTQYF
J gene: TRBJ2-1; D gene: TRBD2; V gene: TRBV19; clone size: -; CDR3 DNA: TGTGCCAGTAGTCCGCGGACTAGCGGGTCGGGGAATGAGCAGTTCTTC; CDR3 protein: CASSPRTSGSGNEQFF
J gene: TRBJ1-6; D gene: -; V gene: TRBV5-1; clone size: -; CDR3 DNA: TGCGCCAGCAGCCTACGGGACCTCAGGGGTAATTCACCCCTCCACTTT; CDR3 protein: CASSLRDLRGNSPLHF
J gene: TRBJ2-6; D gene: -; V gene: TRBV30; clone size: few; CDR3 DNA: TGTGCCTGGAGCCCTCTGTTCTCTGGGGCCAACGTCCTGACTTTC; CDR3 protein: CAWSPLFSGANVLTF
J gene: TRBJ1-3; D gene: TRBD1; V gene: TRBV28; clone size: -; CDR3 DNA: TGTGCCAGCAGCGTCACCAGGGGGCGAGGAAACACCATATATTTT; CDR3 protein: CASSVTRGRGNTIYF
J gene: TRBJ2-1; D gene: TRBD2; V gene: TRBV7-3; clone size: -; CDR3 DNA: TGTGCCAGCAGCTTAAATAGCGGGAGGGCGAGTGAGCAGTTCTTC; CDR3 protein: CASSLNSGRASEQFF
J gene: TRBJ1-1; D gene: -; V gene: TRBV12-3/TRBV12-4; clone size: few; CDR3 DNA: TGTGCCAGCAGGACTGACAGTTACACTGAAGCTTTCTTT; CDR3 protein: CASRTDSYTEAFF
J gene: TRBJ2-1; D gene: -; V gene: TRBV2; clone size: -; CDR3 DNA: TGTGCCAGCAGGGAAGACAGGTTAGCCTACAATGAGCAGTTCTTC; CDR3 protein: CASREDRLAYNEQFF
J gene: TRBJ2-5; D gene: -; V gene: TRBV9; clone size: -; CDR3 DNA: TGTGCCAGCAGCGTAGACCCCCCGGGAGCCCTTGGGGAGACCCAGTACTTC; CDR3 protein: CASSVDPPGALGETQYF
J gene: TRBJ2-2; D gene: -; V gene: TRBV5-4; clone size: -; CDR3 DNA: TGTGCCAGCAGCCCGAGGGTACCGAACACCGGGGAGCTGTTTTTT; CDR3 protein: CASSPRVPNTGELFF
J gene: TRBJ2-1; D gene: TRBD1; V gene: TRBV9; clone size: -; CDR3 DNA: TGTGCCAGCAGCGCAGGACAGGGGAGCTCCTACAATGAGCAGTTCTTC; CDR3 protein: CASSAGQGSSYNEQFF
J gene: TRBJ1-1; D gene: -; V gene: TRBV5-1; clone size: -; CDR3 DNA: TGCGCCAGCAGCCCCGGAAGGGGATCGGACACTGAAGCTTTCTTT; CDR3 protein: CASSPGRGSDTEAFF
J gene: TRBJ2-6; D gene: -; V gene: TRBV21-1; clone size: once; CDR3 DNA: TGTGCCAGCAGCAAAGAATATACAGGGCCTGAGAGCTCTGGGGCCAACGTCCTGACTTTC; CDR3 protein: CASSKEYTGPESSGANVLTF
J gene: TRBJ1-2; D gene: -; V gene: TRBV5-1; clone size: -; CDR3 DNA: TGCGCCAGCAGCTTGGGACAGGAGGTATATACCTTC; CDR3 protein: CASSLGQEVYTF
J gene: TRBJ1-6; D gene: TRBD1; V gene: TRBV2; clone size: -; CDR3 DNA: TGTGCCAGCAGGGACAGGACGAATTCACCCCTCCACTTT; CDR3 protein: CASRDRTNSPLHF
J gene: TRBJ2-7; D gene: -; V gene: TRBV28; clone size: -; CDR3 DNA: TGTGCCAGCAGGCCTGCACTCTCCTACGAGCAGTACTTC; CDR3 protein: CASRPALSYEQYF
J gene: TRBJ2-3; D gene: TRBD2; V gene: TRBV3-1/TRBV3-2; clone size: -; CDR3 DNA: TGTGCCAGCAGCCCCTCTAGCGGGATACGCACAGATACGCAGTATTTT; CDR3 protein: CASSPSSGIRTDTQYF
J gene: TRBJ1-3; D gene: -; V gene: TRBV4-3; clone size: -; CDR3 DNA: TGCGCCAGCAGCCAAGGGGAGGTTGACACCATATATTTT; CDR3 protein: CASSQGEVDTIYF
J gene: TRBJ1-1; D gene: -; V gene: TRBV19; clone size: -; CDR3 DNA: TGTGCCAGTAGTATTCGACTGGGGAACACTGAAGCTTTCTTT; CDR3 protein: CASSIRLGNTEAFF
J gene: TRBJ1-1; D gene: -; V gene: TRBV5-6; clone size: -; CDR3 DNA: TGTGCCAGCAGGCCCACTCGGGGTAGCACTGAAGCTTTCTTT; CDR3 protein: CASRPTRGSTEAFF
J gene: TRBJ2-6; D gene: TRBD1; V gene: TRBV18; clone size: -; CDR3 DNA: TGTGCCAGCTCCCCCCTAGGACAGGGGGCAAGTGGGGCCAACGTCCTGACTTTC; CDR3 protein: CASSPLGQGASGANVLTF
J gene: TRBJ1-1; D gene: -; V gene: TRBV12-3/TRBV12-4; clone size: -; CDR3 DNA: TGTGCCAGCAGTTTTAGGTCGGGGACTGAAGCTTTCTTT; CDR3 protein: CASSFRSGTEAFF
J gene: TRBJ1-4; D gene: -; V gene: TRBV2; clone size: few; CDR3 DNA: TGTGCCAGCATCCAGGGTTCAACTAATGAAAAACTGTTTTTT; CDR3 protein: CASIQGSTNEKLFF
J gene: TRBJ2-1; D gene: -; V gene: TRBV6-2/TRBV6-3; clone size: -; CDR3 DNA: TGTGCCAGCAGTTACTACGGACTAACCAATGAGCAGTTCTTC; CDR3 protein: CASSYYGLTNEQFF
J gene: TRBJ2-2; D gene: TRBD1; V gene: TRBV19; clone size: -; CDR3 DNA: TGTGCCAGTAGTTTACGGGACAGGGGGCAAACCGGGGAGCTGTTTTTT; CDR3 protein: CASSLRDRGQTGELFF
J gene: TRBJ1-2; D gene: TRBD1; V gene: TRBV2; clone size: -; CDR3 DNA: TGTGCCAGCGGAAACAGGGGGCAAGGCTATGGCTACACCTTC; CDR3 protein: CASGNRGQGYGYTF
J gene: TRBJ2-5; D gene: TRBD2; V gene: TRBV30; clone size: -; CDR3 DNA: TGTGCCTGGTCGACTAGCGGTCAAGAGACCCAGTACTTC; CDR3 protein: CAWSTSGQETQYF
J gene: TRBJ1-1; D gene: TRBD1; V gene: TRBV4-1; clone size: -; CDR3 DNA: TGCGCCAGCAGCCACCCAAAGGGACAGGGAAGGACTGAAGCTTTCTTT; CDR3 protein: CASSHPKGQGRTEAFF
J gene: TRBJ1-4; D gene: -; V gene: TRBV19; clone size: -; CDR3 DNA: TGTGCCAGTAGCCCCGGGACTTTTAATGAAAAACTGTTTTTT; CDR3 protein: CASSPGTFNEKLFF
J gene: TRBJ1-2; D gene: -; V gene: TRBV30; clone size: -; CDR3 DNA: TGTGCCTGGGCCCCGGACACGCTCACCTATGGCTACACCTTC; CDR3 protein: CAWAPDTLTYGYTF